Sequencing of this T cell receptor (beta chain) was carried out in a study of Ad26.COV2.S vaccination and SARS-CoV-2 variants. Clones were sequenced by immunoSEQ multiplex PCR, and TCRdb holds only the in-frame ones, with some missing. Found here are more than 150,000 clones, around 90% of them singletons; the top ten hold 5.9%. A note on this clone: No antigen is known for it.

The CDR3 runs to 13 residues. V dropped 1 base and J dropped 7; count of bases not matched to a gene: 4. Germline V lookup: CDR1 GTSNPN, CDR2 SVGIG (reference sequence). Regarding the study as a whole: Participants given vaccine showed non-spike TCR breadth similar to that of placebo recipients. Spike-specific TCR breadth ran higher among vaccine recipients than placebo recipients. The breadth of spike-specific CD8+ and CD4+ T cell responses after vaccination was reportedly substantial. The analyses of TCR breadth and depth may have understated the size of total T cell responses.

This sequence joins TRBV30 and TRBJ1-5, with 7 nucleotides matching TRBD1. The clonotype originates from a human donor who had recovered from COVID-19. The sequences come from peripheral blood, collected after recovery from COVID-19. DNA of the CDR3: TGTGCCTGGAGTGAGGGGGCAAGACAGCCCCAGCATTTT. The encoded protein is CAWSEGARQPQHF.